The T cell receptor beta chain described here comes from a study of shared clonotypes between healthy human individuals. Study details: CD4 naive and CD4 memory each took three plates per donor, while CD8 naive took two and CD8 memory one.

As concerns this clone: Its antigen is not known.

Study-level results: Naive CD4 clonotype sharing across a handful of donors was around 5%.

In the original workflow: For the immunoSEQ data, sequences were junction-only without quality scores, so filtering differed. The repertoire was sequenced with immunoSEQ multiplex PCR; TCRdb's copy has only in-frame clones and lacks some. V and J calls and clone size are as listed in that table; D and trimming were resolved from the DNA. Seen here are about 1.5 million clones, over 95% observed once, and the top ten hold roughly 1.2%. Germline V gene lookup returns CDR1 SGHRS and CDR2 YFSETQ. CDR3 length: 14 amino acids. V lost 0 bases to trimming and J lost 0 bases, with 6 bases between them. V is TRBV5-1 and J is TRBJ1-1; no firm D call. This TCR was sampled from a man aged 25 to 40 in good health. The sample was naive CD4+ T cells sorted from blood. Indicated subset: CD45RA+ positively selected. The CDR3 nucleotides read TGCGCCAGCAGCTTGGGGGAACTGAACACTGAAGCTTTCTTT. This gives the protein CASSLGELNTEAFF.